Reported below is one TCR beta chain. Its specificity is not known. The data stem from a study of liver allograft versus peripheral blood T cells. Study overall: The authors compared T cell receptor repertoires in transplanted livers with recipients' peripheral blood repertoires.

TCRdb reanalysed the reads using MiXCR and keeps one entry per CDR3 protein. The table has fewer than 15,000 distinct CDR3 sequences, about 18% seen once; the top ten hold 1.5% to 2.5%. Overall study findings and caveats: Peripheral blood repertoires reportedly differed from the T cell receptor repertoires found inside liver allografts.

Germline V CDR1 and CDR2: SEHNR, FQNEAQ (reference sequence). After removal of 0 bases from V and 4 bases from J, the junction contained 3 bases not matched to a gene. This CDR3 contains 15 residues. This chain uses TRBV7-9 with TRBJ1-5; the match to TRBD1 covers 7 bases. This receptor was taken from a human patient who had a liver transplant. The graft donor may have given rise to some T cells. The CDR3 protein is CASSLAGTVNQPQHF. The CDR3 DNA follows: TGTGCCAGCAGCTTAGCCGGGACAGTTAATCAGCCCCAGCATTTT.